This T cell receptor beta chain was sequenced for a study of blood T cell repertoires in COVID-19. Sequencing was performed with immunoSEQ multiplex PCR; in TCRdb, only in-frame clones are kept and a portion is missing. The sample shows 56,000 or so clones, more than 80% of them seen only once. V shed 3 bases and J shed 0 bases, with 11 bases lying between them. The CDR3 has 15 amino acids. The germline CDR1 and CDR2 sequences are SGHNT and YYREEE (reference sequence). Sequencing was performed on peripheral blood. This sequence joins TRBV5-4 and TRBJ2-3; D is perhaps TRBD1 (5 bases). This sequence was found in a human donor in a cohort sampled during active COVID-19. In DNA form, the CDR3 reads TGTGCCAGCAGCTATCTGACAGCTAGCACAGATACGCAGTATTTT. This codes for CASSYLTASTDTQYF.